Each of the 14 T cell receptor beta chains below was sequenced from the same sample in a study of blood T cell repertoires in COVID-19. The assay was immunoSEQ multiplex PCR, and TCRdb's table has in-frame clones only and misses some. Of 150,000 to 200,000 clones in the sample, approximately 80% were seen once. The sample was peripheral blood. Receptor source: a woman aged 60-75 years with acute or convalescent COVID-19.

The chain joins TRBV7-2 to TRBJ2-6, with 8 bases aligning to TRBD1. The CDR3 is 15 amino acids. J lost 4 bases, V lost 4 bases, and 3 bases had no gene match. Per the germline V gene, CDR1 is SGHTA and CDR2 is FQGNSA. The CDR3, as DNA: TGTGCCAGCAGCTCAGGGGGCCCAGGGGCCAACGTCCTGACTTTC. It specifies CASSSGGPGANVLTF.

This clone was detected ten times or more. This chain joins TRBV5-4 and TRBJ2-5; 8 bases agree with TRBD1. CDR1 is SGHNT and CDR2 is YYREEE in the germline V gene (reference sequence). CDR3 length: 14 amino acids. With 3 bases clipped from V and 3 bases from J, the junction kept 4 bases outside the gene matches. Written as DNA, the CDR3 is TGTGCCAGCAGCTCGACAGGGGCTAAAGAGACCCAGTACTTC. It codes for CASSSTGAKETQYF.

The rearrangement uses TRBV6-2 or TRBV6-3 and TRBJ1-1; D unclear. Germline CDR1 MNHEY, CDR2 SVGEGT. Trimming took off 4 bases at V and 4 bases at J, with 13 bases between the two ends. The CDR3 loop spans 14 amino acids. The CDR3 region has the DNA TGTGCCAGCAGTTCGCAGGTTTTGGGCACTGAAGCTTTCTTT. It codes for CASSSQVLGTEAFF.

This clone appeared a few times. The chain links TRBV6-6 to TRBJ1-2, with D unclear. With 6 bases removed from V and 8 bases from J, the gap between germline ends came to 13 bases. Germline CDR1 and CDR2: MNHNY and SVGAGI (reference sequence). The CDR3 sequence is 12 residues long. CDR3 residues: CASRISGGGYTF. In nucleotides, the CDR3 is TGTGCCAGCAGGATATCTGGCGGGGGCTACACCTTC.

J is TRBJ2-3 and V is TRBV5-1, with 8 bases fitting TRBD2. This CDR3 contains 15 residues. The junction had 5 bases not matched to a gene; V was cut back by 0 bases and J by 5 bases. Germline V CDR1 and CDR2: SGHRS, YFSETQ. CDR3 sequence: CASSLDGTSQDTQYF. The CDR3 DNA is TGCGCCAGCAGCTTGGATGGGACTAGTCAAGATACGCAGTATTTT.

The count of this clone is one. The gene calls are TRBV28 and TRBJ2-7; 13 bases are a match to TRBD2. The germline V gene has CDR1 MDHEN and CDR2 SYDVKM. With 3 bases clipped from V and 0 bases from J, the junction kept 17 bases outside the gene matches. The CDR3 contains 21 residues. CDR3 coding DNA: TGTGCCAGCAGTTTTCCCCTCAGACTAGCGGGGGGCCTGAGGAGCTCCTACGAGCAGTACTTC. It translates to CASSFPLRLAGGLRSSYEQYF.

The V and J genes are TRBV7-8 and TRBJ2-2; 13 positions agree with TRBD2. Germline V CDR1 and CDR2: SGHVS, FQNEAQ. Losses at the gene ends were 5 bases for V and 9 bases for J; bases not matched to a gene: 3. CDR3 length: 14 residues. The chain's CDR3 is CASSRLAGGRELFF. The CDR3, as DNA: TGTGCCAGCAGCAGACTAGCGGGGGGCCGGGAGCTGTTTTTT.

The chain recombines TRBV28 with TRBJ2-3; D uncertain. Germline V gene data show CDR1 as MDHEN and CDR2 as SYDVKM. The CDR3 extends over 15 amino acids. V was shortened by 2 bases and J by 0 bases, with 9 bases between the two germline ends. This CDR3 is CASSLARTSTDTQYF. The CDR3 coding sequence is TGTGCCAGCAGTTTAGCGCGCACTAGCACAGATACGCAGTATTTT.

V is TRBV5-1 and J is TRBJ1-3, with TRBD1 matching 8 bases. The CDR3 spans 15 residues. Germline values: CDR1 SGHRS, CDR2 YFSETQ. J gave up 4 bases and V 5 bases, and 8 bases lay outside the gene matches. CDR3 nucleotide sequence: TGCGCCAGCAGGACGACAGGGGATAGAGGAAACACCATATATTTT. Translation: CASRTTGDRGNTIYF.

This clone has only a few counts. The V call is TRBV10-3, the J call TRBJ1-5; D gene uncertain. V shed 8 bases and J shed 3 bases, with 8 bases lying between them. Germline assignment: CDR1 ENHRY and CDR2 SYGVKD. CDR3 length equals 12 residues. CDR3 amino acids: CAISGNNQPQHF. The CDR3 DNA reads TGTGCCATCTCGGGGAACAATCAGCCCCAGCATTTT.

The chain has TRBV5-1 and TRBJ1-1; TRBD1 agrees at 11 bases. With 2 bases clipped from V and 5 bases from J, the junction kept 14 bases outside the gene matches. Looked up from germline, CDR1 is SGHRS and CDR2 is YFSETQ. The CDR3 consists of 18 residues. The CDR3 sequence: CASSFTLGQGALGTEAFF. Written as DNA, the CDR3 is TGCGCCAGCAGCTTCACCCTTGGACAGGGGGCGTTAGGTACTGAAGCTTTCTTT.

The V and J genes are TRBV3-1 (or the pseudogene TRBV3-2) and TRBJ1-6, with D maybe TRBD1 (5 bases). Trimming left V 0 bases short and J 9 bases short, with 12 bases between. The CDR3 loop spans 15 amino acids. Germline CDR1 is LGHDT and CDR2 is YNNKEL (reference sequence). CDR3 nucleotide sequence: TGTGCCAGCAGCCAAGATTGGGGGGGGATTTCACCCCTCCACTTT. Protein sequence: CASSQDWGGISPLHF.

The chain couples TRBV28 to TRBJ1-6, with unresolved D. Germline CDR1 is MDHEN and CDR2 is SYDVKM. CDR3 length: 12 amino acids. Trimming removed 1 base from V and 14 bases from J, with 9 bases in between. CDR3 DNA: TGTGCCAGCAGTTTATCGGGAGGGACCCTCCACTTT. It specifies CASSLSGGTLHF.

The chain links TRBV5-1 to TRBJ1-4; D possibly corresponds to TRBD1 (6 bases). CDR1 SGHRS and CDR2 YFSETQ come from the germline V gene. This CDR3 has 15 amino acids. V was pared by 4 bases and J by 2 bases, with 12 bases between. The CDR3 DNA is TGCGCCAGCAGCCTAAGACAGGCCACTAATGAAAAACTGTTTTTT. Protein product: CASSLRQATNEKLFF.